The next 17 T cell receptor beta chains were all read from a single sample in a study of post-analysis software for immune sequencing data. Study-wide points: Patients carried a handful of TRBV segments more frequently than controls did, and TRBV5-6, TRBV5-1 and TRBV20-1 were among them.

These receptors have no known antigen. Included in the TCR beta cDNA libraries were unique molecular identifiers. TCRdb processed the PCR reads anew with MiXCR; each CDR3 protein has one entry. Here the sample spans about 560,000 distinct CDR3 sequences, around 47% being singletons. The sequenced sample consisted of blood. The receptor source for this set is a girl between 5 and 17 years old with multiple sclerosis.

The chain links TRBV7-8 to TRBJ1-2; D might be TRBD1 (5 bases). V dropped 5 bases and J dropped 2 bases, with 15 bases sitting between them. This CDR3 is 15 amino acids long. Germline assignment: CDR1 SGHVS and CDR2 FQNEAQ. CDR3 bases: TGTGCCAGCAGCCTTAGAGGGGCCAGCAACTATGGCTACACCTTC. This sequence encodes CASSLRGASNYGYTF. The full variable domain, in which reference TRBV7-8 and TRBJ1-2 provide the parts outside the CDR3, is GAGVSQSPRYKVAKRGQDVALRCDPISGHVSLFWYQQALGQGPEFLTYFQNEAQLDKSGLPSDRFFAERPEGSVSTLKIQRTQQEDSAVYLCASSLRGASNYGYTFGSGTRLTVV.

The V and J genes are TRBV29-1 and TRBJ2-5, with no clear D. The CDR3 has 13 amino acids. Between the trimmed V and J ends, which lost 2 bases and 2 bases, there was a span of 9 bases. The germline V gene has CDR1 SQVTM and CDR2 ANQGSEA. The DNA of the CDR3 is TGCAGCGTTGAAAAACGACTTCAAGAGACCCAGTACTTC. This gives the protein CSVEKRLQETQYF.

This clonotype was found a few times. This rearrangement joins TRBV10-3 to TRBJ1-1; no definite D call. Trimming took off 1 base at V and 0 bases at J, with 0 bases between the two ends. The length of the CDR3 is 12 residues. Germline CDR1 and CDR2: ENHRY and SYGVKD. The CDR3 DNA sequence: TGTGCCATCAGTGAGTTGAACACTGAAGCTTTCTTT. This encodes CAISELNTEAFF.

J is TRBJ1-1 and V is TRBV6-5; tentative D call: TRBD1 (5 bases). Trimming left V 6 bases short and J 7 bases short, with 15 bases between. CDR1 MNHEY and CDR2 SVGAGI come from the germline V gene. This CDR3 region has 13 residues. The CDR3 region is CASSFTRANEAFF. In DNA form, the CDR3 reads TGTGCCAGCAGCTTCACCAGGGCGAATGAAGCTTTCTTT.

This clonotype was recorded only once. This chain links TRBV12-3 or TRBV12-4 with TRBJ2-3; no firm D call. This CDR3 spans 14 amino acids. The V end lost 2 bases, the J end lost 2 bases, and 8 bases lay between the germline ends. In DNA, the CDR3 is TGTGCCAGCAGTTTATTTCGCCCCACAGATACGCAGTATTTT. It codes for CASSLFRPTDTQYF.

This rearrangement joins TRBV7-2 to TRBJ1-2; D gene uncertain. The CDR3 extends over 12 amino acids. Germline loops: CDR1 SGHTA, CDR2 FQGNSA. V shed 1 base and J shed 7 bases, with 7 bases lying between them. The CDR3 sequence is CASSLGPTGYTF. CDR3 DNA sequence: TGTGCCAGCAGCTTAGGGCCCACTGGCTACACCTTC.

This sequence joins TRBV15 and TRBJ1-5, with D hard to call. Trimming cost V 0 bases and J 5 bases, with 8 bases left between them. CDR1 is LNHNV and CDR2 is YYDKDF in the germline V gene (reference sequence). The length of the CDR3 is 14 residues. This chain's CDR3 is CATSREGGYQPQHF. The DNA for the CDR3 is TGTGCCACCAGCAGAGAGGGAGGGTATCAGCCCCAGCATTTT.

The chain is built from TRBV7-6 and TRBJ1-4; 7 bases align to TRBD1. The V and J ends lost 1 base and 8 bases, in that order; junction bases with no gene match: 4. CDR3 length equals 14 residues. Germline V lookup: CDR1 SGHVS, CDR2 FNYEAQ. The CDR3 coding sequence is TGTGCCAGCAGCTTAGTCGGGACAGAAGAAAAACTGTTTTTT. This gives the protein CASSLVGTEEKLFF. Full variable domain (missing parts from reference TRBV7-6 and TRBJ1-4): GAGVSQSPRYKVTKRGQDVALRCDPISGHVSLYWYRQALGQGPEFLTYFNYEAQQDKSGLPNDRFSAERPEGSISTLTIQRTEQRDSAMYRCASSLVGTEEKLFFGSGTQLSVL.

The chain employs TRBV9 and TRBJ2-4, with 11 bases identical to TRBD2. Per the germline V gene, CDR1 is SGDLS and CDR2 is YYNGEE. Trimming cost V 1 base and J 2 bases; bases outside gene matches: 14. This CDR3 region has 20 residues. CDR3 protein: CASSVIAGGPGPSTKNIQYF. CDR3 coding DNA: TGTGCCAGCAGCGTAATAGCGGGAGGGCCAGGCCCCTCGACCAAAAACATTCAGTACTTC.

In nucleotides, the CDR3 is TGCAGCGTAGGCGGACAGGGTCTAGCCTCCTACGAGCAGTACTTC. This codes for CSVGGQGLASYEQYF. This chain connects TRBV29-1 to TRBJ2-7; 8 bases align to TRBD1. V lost 6 bases to trimming and J lost 0 bases; unmatched junction nucleotides: 10. This CDR3 contains 15 residues. From germline, CDR1 is SQVTM and CDR2 ANQGSEA.

The chain has TRBV3-1 and TRBJ2-1; perhaps TRBD1 as D (6 bases). The CDR3 has 15 residues. V was shortened by 4 bases and J by 7 bases, with 17 bases between the two germline ends. Looked up from germline, CDR1 is LGHDT and CDR2 is YNNKEL (reference sequence). CDR3 coding DNA: TGTGCCAGCAGCCTTGTTAACAGGGCCGGGAATGAGCAGTTCTTC. Amino acids: CASSLVNRAGNEQFF.

V usage is TRBV18 and J usage is TRBJ2-7; D is uncertain. This CDR3 is built from 15 residues. V lost 0 bases and J 3 bases, leaving 12 bases between the germline ends. The germline gives CDR1 KGHSH, CDR2 LQKENI. The CDR3 is CASSPPSRVGYEQYF. CDR3 nucleotide sequence: TGTGCCAGCTCACCACCATCTAGGGTCGGCTACGAGCAGTACTTC.

The chain employs TRBV12-3 or TRBV12-4 and TRBJ2-6, with D perhaps TRBD2 (6 bases). The CDR3 loop spans 16 amino acids. V lost 7 bases, J lost 1 base, and 14 bases lay in between. The CDR3 protein is CASNSLGGSGANVLTF. The CDR3 DNA sequence: TGTGCCAGCAACTCCCTCGGGGGTTCTGGGGCCAACGTCCTGACTTTC.

The J gene is TRBJ2-6, the V gene TRBV5-1; TRBD1 matches 9 bases. Unmatched junction bases numbered 4, after V lost 2 bases and J lost 1 base. CDR3 length: 17 amino acids. Germline values: CDR1 SGHRS, CDR2 YFSETQ. The CDR3 coding sequence is TGCGCCAGCAGCTTCGGACAGGGGAATTCTGGGGCCAACGTCCTGACTTTC. Protein product: CASSFGQGNSGANVLTF.

The rearrangement uses TRBV10-3 and TRBJ2-5; D perhaps matches TRBD2 (5 bases). The CDR3 is made up of 16 amino acids. Trimming took 3 bases from V and 11 from J, leaving 25 bases between them. Germline V gene sequence: CDR1 ENHRY, CDR2 SYGVKD. The chain's CDR3 is CAISDRGFKGSYKQYF. CDR3 DNA sequence: TGTGCCATCAGTGACCGAGGGTTCAAGGGCTCCTACAAGCAGTACTTC.

The V gene is TRBV7-2, the J gene TRBJ2-1, with 9 bases aligning to TRBD2. V was pared by 4 bases and J by 4 bases, with 11 bases of the junction left unmatched. The V gene's germline CDR1 is SGHTA and CDR2 FQGNSA. CDR3 size: 17 residues. Here the CDR3 DNA reads TGTGCCAGCAGCTCTCCGCGGGGGGGGACCCTATACAATGAGCAGTTCTTC. Translated: CASSSPRGGTLYNEQFF.

In this sample, this clonotype turned up once. V and J are TRBV20-1 and TRBJ1-6; D ambiguous. The V gene lost 3 bases and the J gene lost 6 bases, with 9 bases spanning the gap. This CDR3 is 13 amino acids long. Germline values: CDR1 DFQATT, CDR2 SNEGSKA (reference sequence). As DNA, the CDR3 is TGCAGTGCTAGTGAACAGCTTAATTCACCCCTCCACTTT. Translating gives CSASEQLNSPLHF.